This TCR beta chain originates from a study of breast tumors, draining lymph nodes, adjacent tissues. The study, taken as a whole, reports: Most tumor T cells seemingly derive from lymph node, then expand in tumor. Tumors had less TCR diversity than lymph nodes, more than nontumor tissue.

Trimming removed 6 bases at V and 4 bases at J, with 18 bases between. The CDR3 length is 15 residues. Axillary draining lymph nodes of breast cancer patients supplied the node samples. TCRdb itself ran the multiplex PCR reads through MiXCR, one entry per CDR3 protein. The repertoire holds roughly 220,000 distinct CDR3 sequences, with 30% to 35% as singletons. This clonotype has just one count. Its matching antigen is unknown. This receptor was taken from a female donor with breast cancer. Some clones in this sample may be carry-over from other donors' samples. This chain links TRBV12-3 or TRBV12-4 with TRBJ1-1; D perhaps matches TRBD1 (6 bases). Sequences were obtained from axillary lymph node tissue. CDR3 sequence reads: CASRYRVEGSTEAFF. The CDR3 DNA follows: TGTGCCAGCAGATACAGGGTGGAGGGGAGCACTGAAGCTTTCTTT.